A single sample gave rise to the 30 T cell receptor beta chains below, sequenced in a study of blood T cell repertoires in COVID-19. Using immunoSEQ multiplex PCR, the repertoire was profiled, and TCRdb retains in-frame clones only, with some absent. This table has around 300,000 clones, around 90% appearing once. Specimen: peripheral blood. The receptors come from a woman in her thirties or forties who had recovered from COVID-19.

CDR3 nucleotide sequence: TGTGCCAGCAGGGGGACAGGGAGCTCCTACAATGAGCAGTTCTTC. Amino acid sequence: CASRGTGSSYNEQFF. This sequence joins TRBV7-2 and TRBJ2-1; 9 bases are a match to TRBD1. The CDR3 runs 15 residues. J gave up 0 bases and V 6 bases, and 3 bases lay outside the gene matches. The germline V gene encodes CDR1 SGHTA and CDR2 FQGNSA.

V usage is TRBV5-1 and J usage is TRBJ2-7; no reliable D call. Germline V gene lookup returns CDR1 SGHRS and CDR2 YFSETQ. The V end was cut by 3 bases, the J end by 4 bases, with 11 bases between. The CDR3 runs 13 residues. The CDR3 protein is CASSSAVDYEQYF. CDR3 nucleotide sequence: TGCGCCAGCAGCTCGGCGGTGGATTACGAGCAGTACTTC.

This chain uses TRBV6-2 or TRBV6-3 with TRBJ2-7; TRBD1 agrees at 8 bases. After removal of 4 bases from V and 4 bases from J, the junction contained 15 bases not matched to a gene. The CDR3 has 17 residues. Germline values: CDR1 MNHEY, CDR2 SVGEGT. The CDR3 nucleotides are TGTGCCAGCAGTTCCCCGCCCGGGGCAGGGGGCGGGTACGAGCAGTACTTC. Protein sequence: CASSSPPGAGGGYEQYF.

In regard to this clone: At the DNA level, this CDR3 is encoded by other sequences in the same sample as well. CDR3 loop: CASSFLGTGGRETQYF. Written as DNA, the CDR3 is TGTGCCAGCAGCTTTTTGGGGACAGGGGGCCGGGAGACCCAGTACTTC. J is TRBJ2-5 and V is TRBV5-6; 12 bases line up with TRBD1. The J segment lost 5 bases and the V segment lost 2 bases, leaving 7 bases of the junction unmatched. Germline V gene sequence: CDR1 SGHDT, CDR2 YYEEEE. The CDR3 totals 16 residues. Combining the CDR3 with reference TRBV5-6 and TRBJ2-5 gives the whole variable domain DAGVTQSPTHLIKTRGQQVTLRCSPKSGHDTVSWYQQALGQGPQFIFQYYEEEERQRGNFPDRFSGHQFPNYSSELNVNALLLGDSALYLCASSFLGTGGRETQYFGPGTRLLVL.

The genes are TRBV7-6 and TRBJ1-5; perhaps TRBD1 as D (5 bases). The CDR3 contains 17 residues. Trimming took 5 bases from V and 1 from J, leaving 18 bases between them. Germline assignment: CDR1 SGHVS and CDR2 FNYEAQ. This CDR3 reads CASSRAAGGRSNQPQHF. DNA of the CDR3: TGTGCCAGCAGCCGCGCGGCGGGGGGGAGAAGCAATCAGCCCCAGCATTTT.

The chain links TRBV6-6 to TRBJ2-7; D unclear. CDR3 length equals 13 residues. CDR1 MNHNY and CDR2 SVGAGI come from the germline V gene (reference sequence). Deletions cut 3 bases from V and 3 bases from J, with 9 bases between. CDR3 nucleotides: TGTGCCAGCAGTTATTCTCTTAACTACGAGCAGTACTTC. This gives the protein CASSYSLNYEQYF.

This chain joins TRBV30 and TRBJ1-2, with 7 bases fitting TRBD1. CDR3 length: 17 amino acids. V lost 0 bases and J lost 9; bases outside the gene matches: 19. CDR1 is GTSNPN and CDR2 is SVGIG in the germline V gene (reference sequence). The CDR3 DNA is TGTGCCTGGAGTGTACCGAAACGGGGACAGTCATTCGTACGCTACACCTTC. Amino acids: CAWSVPKRGQSFVRYTF.

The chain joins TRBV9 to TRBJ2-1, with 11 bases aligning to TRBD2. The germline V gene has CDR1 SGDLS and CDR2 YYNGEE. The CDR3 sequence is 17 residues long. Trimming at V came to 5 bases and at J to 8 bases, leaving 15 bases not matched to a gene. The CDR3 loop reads CASRLGGSLAGADEQFF. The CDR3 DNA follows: TGTGCCAGCAGGTTGGGAGGATCACTAGCGGGAGCGGATGAGCAGTTCTTC.

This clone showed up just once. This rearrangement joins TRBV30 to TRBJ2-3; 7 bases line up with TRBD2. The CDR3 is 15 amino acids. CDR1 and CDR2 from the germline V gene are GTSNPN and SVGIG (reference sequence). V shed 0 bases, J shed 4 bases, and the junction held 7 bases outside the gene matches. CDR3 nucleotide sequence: TGTGCCTGGAGTGTACTGGGGGGGGTCGCAGATACGCAGTATTTT. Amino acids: CAWSVLGGVADTQYF.

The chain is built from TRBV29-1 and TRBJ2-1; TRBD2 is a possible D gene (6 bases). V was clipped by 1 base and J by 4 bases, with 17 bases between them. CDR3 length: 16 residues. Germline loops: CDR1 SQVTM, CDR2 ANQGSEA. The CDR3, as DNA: TGCAGCGTTGAAGGTGGAGTAGCGGAGCAATACAATGAGCAGTTCTTC. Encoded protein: CSVEGGVAEQYNEQFF.

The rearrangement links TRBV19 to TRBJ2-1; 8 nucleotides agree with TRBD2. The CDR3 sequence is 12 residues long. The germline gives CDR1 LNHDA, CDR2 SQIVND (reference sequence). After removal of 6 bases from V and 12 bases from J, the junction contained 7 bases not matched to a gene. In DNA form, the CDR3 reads TGTGCCAGTAGCACCATCGGGGGGGTGCAGTTCTTC. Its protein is CASSTIGGVQFF.

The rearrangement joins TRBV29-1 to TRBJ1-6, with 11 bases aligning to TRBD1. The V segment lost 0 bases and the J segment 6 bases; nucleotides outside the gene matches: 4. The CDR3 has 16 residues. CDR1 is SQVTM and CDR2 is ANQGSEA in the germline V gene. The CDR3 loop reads CSVEDQGTGGNSPLHF. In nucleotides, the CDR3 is TGCAGCGTTGAAGATCAAGGGACAGGGGGTAATTCACCCCTCCACTTT. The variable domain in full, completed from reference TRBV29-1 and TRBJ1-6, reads SAVISQKPSRDICQRGTSLTIQCQVDSQVTMMFWYRQQPGQSLTLIATANQGSEATYESGFVIDKFPISRPNLTFSTLTVSNMSPEDSSIYLCSVEDQGTGGNSPLHFGNGTRLTVT.

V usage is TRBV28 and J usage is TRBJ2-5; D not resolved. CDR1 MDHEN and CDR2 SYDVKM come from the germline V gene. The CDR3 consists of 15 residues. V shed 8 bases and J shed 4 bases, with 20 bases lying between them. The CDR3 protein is CASDSGLRPLETQYF. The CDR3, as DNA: TGTGCCAGCGATTCGGGTCTTCGGCCGTTAGAGACCCAGTACTTC.

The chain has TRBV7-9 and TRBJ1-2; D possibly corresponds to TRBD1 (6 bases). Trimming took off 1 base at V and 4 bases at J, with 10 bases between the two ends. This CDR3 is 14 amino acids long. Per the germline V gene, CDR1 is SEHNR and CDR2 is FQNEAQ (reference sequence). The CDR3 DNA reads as TGTGCCAGCAGCTTAGTAGGGGGTACCTATGGCTACACCTTC. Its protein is CASSLVGGTYGYTF.

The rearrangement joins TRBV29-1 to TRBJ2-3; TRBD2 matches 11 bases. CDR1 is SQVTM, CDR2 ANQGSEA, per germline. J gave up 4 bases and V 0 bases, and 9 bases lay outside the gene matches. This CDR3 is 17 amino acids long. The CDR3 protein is CSVEDWGSGRAADTQYF. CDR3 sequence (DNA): TGCAGCGTTGAAGATTGGGGTAGCGGGAGGGCCGCAGATACGCAGTATTTT.

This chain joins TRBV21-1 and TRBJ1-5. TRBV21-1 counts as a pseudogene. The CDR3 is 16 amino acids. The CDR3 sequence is CASSKGGGYSNQPQHF. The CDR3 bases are TGTGCCAGCAGCAAAGGGGGAGGGTATAGCAATCAGCCCCAGCATTTT.

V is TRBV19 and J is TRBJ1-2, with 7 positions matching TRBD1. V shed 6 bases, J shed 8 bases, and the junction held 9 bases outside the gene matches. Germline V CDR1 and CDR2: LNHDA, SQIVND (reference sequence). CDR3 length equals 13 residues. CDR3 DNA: TGTGCCAGTAGACGCGACAGGGCGCGAGGCTACACCTTC. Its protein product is CASRRDRARGYTF.

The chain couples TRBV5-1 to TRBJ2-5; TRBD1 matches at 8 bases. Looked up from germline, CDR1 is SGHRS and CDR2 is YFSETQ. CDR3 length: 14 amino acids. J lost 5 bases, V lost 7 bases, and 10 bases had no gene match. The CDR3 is CASYTTGAAETQYF. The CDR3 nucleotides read TGCGCCAGCTATACGACAGGGGCTGCGGAGACCCAGTACTTC.

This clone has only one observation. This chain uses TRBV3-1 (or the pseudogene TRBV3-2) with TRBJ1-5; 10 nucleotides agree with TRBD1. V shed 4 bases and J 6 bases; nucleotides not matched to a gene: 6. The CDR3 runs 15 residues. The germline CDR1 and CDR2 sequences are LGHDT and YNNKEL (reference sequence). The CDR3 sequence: CASSPTGGESQPQHF. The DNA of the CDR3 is TGTGCCAGCAGCCCGACAGGGGGCGAAAGTCAGCCCCAGCATTTT.

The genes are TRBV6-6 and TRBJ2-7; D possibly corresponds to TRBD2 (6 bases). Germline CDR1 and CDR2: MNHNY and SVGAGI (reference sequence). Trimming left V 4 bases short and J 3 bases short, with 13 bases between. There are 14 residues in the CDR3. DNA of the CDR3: TGTGCCAGCAGTTCTCCCGGGACTGGCTACGAGCAGTACTTC. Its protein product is CASSSPGTGYEQYF.

The CDR3 DNA follows: TGTGCCAGTATCGGGGACAGGGGGCCTTTCGGCAATCAGCCCCAGCATTTT. Its translation: CASIGDRGPFGNQPQHF. The rearrangement uses TRBV19 and TRBJ1-5, with TRBD1 matching 12 bases. J gave up 2 bases and V 7 bases, and 9 bases lay outside the gene matches. Germline lookup yields CDR1 LNHDA and CDR2 SQIVND (reference sequence). The CDR3 loop spans 17 amino acids.

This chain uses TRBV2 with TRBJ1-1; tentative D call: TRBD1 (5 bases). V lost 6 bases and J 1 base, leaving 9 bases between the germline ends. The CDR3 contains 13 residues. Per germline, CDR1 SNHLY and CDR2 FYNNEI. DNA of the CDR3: TGTGCCAGCAGGAGCACAGGGAACACTGAAGCTTTCTTT. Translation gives CASRSTGNTEAFF.

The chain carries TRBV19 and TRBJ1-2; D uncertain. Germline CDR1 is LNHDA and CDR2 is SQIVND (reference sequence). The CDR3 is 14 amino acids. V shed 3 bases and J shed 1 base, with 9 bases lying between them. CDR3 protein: CASSIQINNYGYTF. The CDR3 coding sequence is TGTGCCAGTAGTATCCAGATTAATAACTATGGCTACACCTTC. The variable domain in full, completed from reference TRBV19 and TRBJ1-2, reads DGGITQSPKYLFRKEGQNVTLSCEQNLNHDAMYWYRQDPGQGLRLIYYSQIVNDFQKGDIAEGYSVSREKKESFPLTVTSAQKNPTAFYLCASSIQINNYGYTFGSGTRLTVV.

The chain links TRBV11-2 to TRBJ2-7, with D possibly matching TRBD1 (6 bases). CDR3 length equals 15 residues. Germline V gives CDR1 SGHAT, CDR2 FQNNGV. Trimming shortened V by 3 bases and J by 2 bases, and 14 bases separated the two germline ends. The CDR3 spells CASSFFWQGPYEQYF. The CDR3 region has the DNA TGTGCCAGCAGCTTTTTTTGGCAGGGGCCCTACGAGCAGTACTTC.

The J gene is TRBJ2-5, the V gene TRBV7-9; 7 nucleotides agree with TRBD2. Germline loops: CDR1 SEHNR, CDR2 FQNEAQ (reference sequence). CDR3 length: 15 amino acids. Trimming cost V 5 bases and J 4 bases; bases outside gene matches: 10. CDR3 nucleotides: TGTGCCAGCAGCGCTACTAGCGCCCAGGGAGAGACCCAGTACTTC. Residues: CASSATSAQGETQYF.

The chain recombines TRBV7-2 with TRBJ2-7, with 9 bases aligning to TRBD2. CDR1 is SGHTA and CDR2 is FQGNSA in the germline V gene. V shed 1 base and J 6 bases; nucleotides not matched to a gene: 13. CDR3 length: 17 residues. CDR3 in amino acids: CASSLGGGRGTRSEQYF. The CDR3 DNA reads TGTGCCAGCAGCTTAGGGGGCGGGAGGGGGACTCGCTCCGAGCAGTACTTC.

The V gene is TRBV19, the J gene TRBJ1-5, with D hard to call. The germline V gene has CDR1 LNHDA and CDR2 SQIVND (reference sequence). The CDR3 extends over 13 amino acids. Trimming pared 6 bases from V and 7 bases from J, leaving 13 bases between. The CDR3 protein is CASSGHSGQPQHF. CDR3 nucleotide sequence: TGTGCCAGTAGCGGTCATAGCGGACAGCCCCAGCATTTT.

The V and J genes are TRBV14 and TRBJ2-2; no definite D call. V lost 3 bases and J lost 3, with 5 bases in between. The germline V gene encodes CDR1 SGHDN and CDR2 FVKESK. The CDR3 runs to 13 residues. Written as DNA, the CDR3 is TGTGCCAGCAGCCAGGAGTACACCGGGGAGCTGTTTTTT. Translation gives CASSQEYTGELFF.

The CDR3 spells CASSWPPGQGPNRAFF. The DNA for the CDR3 is TGTGCCAGCAGCTGGCCCCCGGGACAGGGCCCCAATCGAGCTTTCTTT. V is TRBV5-5 and J is TRBJ1-1, with 9 positions matching TRBD1. J lost 10 bases, V lost 3 bases, and 16 bases had no gene match. The CDR3 has 16 amino acids. The germline gives CDR1 SGHKS, CDR2 YYEKEE (reference sequence). Drawing the rest from reference TRBV5-5 and TRBJ1-1, the complete variable domain is DAGVTQSPTHLIKTRGQQVTLRCSPISGHKSVSWYQQVLGQGPQFIFQYYEKEERGRGNFPDRFSARQFPNYSSELNVNALLLGDSALYLCASSWPPGQGPNRAFFGQGTRLTVV.

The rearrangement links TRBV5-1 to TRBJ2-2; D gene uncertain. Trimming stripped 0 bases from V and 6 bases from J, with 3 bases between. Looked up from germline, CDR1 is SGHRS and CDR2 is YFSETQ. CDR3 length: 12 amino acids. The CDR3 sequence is CASSLVAGELFF. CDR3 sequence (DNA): TGCGCCAGCAGCTTGGTCGCCGGGGAGCTGTTTTTT.